This TCR beta chain stems from a study of technical replicates of blood from a few donors. This CDR3 contains 14 residues. Per the germline V gene, CDR1 is MNHEY and CDR2 is SMNVEV (reference sequence). Trimming left V 3 bases short and J 5 bases short, with 13 bases between. Data came from immunoSEQ multiplex PCR; TCRdb stores just in-frame clones and leaves some out. The sample lists roughly 70,000 clones, roughly 93% occurring once. This receptor was taken from a human donor in good health. The chain carries TRBV27 and TRBJ1-2; D gene uncertain. Sequencing was performed on T cells isolated from PBMCs. The CDR3 is CASSFSARGYGYTF. DNA for the CDR3: TGTGCCAGCAGTTTTTCGGCACGCGGTTATGGCTACACCTTC.